This TCR beta chain appears in the sequencing data of a study of cytomegalovirus exposure and HLA in healthy donors. Study-level findings and limits: There were some public TCRs occurring in many donors, but most TCR sequences were rare.

Some clones are missing from TCRdb's copy, which holds only in-frame ones; the method was immunoSEQ multiplex PCR. In the table there are some 71,000 clones, about 94% of which are singletons. As concerns this clone: Its specificity is not known.

The source of this sequence is a young woman in good health and CMV-seronegative. Sequencing was performed on PBMCs.

CDR3 in amino acids: CASRGQGMNEQFF. The CDR3 DNA reads TGCGCCAGCAGAGGACAGGGTATGAATGAGCAGTTCTTC. The chain has TRBV10-1 and TRBJ2-1; 8 bases are a match to TRBD1. V dropped 6 bases and J dropped 7; count of bases not matched to a gene: 5. Germline V gene sequence: CDR1 WNHNN, CDR2 SYGVQD (reference sequence). The CDR3 is 13 residues long.